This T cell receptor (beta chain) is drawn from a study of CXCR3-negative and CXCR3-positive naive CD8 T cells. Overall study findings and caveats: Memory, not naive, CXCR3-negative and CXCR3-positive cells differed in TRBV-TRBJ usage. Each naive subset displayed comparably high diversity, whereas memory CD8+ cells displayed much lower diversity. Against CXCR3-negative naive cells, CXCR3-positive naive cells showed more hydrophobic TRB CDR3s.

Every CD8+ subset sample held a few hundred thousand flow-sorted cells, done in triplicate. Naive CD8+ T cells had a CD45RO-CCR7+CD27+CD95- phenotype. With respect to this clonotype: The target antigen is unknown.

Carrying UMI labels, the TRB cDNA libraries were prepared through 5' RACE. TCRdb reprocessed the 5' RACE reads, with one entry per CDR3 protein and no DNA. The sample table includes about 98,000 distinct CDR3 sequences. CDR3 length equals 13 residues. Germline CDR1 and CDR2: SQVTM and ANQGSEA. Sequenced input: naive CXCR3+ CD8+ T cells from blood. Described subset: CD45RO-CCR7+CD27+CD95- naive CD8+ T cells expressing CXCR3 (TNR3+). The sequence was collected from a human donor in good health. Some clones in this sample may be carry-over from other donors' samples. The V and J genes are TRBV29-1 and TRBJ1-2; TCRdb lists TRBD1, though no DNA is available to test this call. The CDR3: CSTDRGELSGYTF.